The rows below give T cell receptor beta chains drawn from one sample of a study of T cells in narcolepsy. Assay: immunoSEQ multiplex PCR; the TCRdb copy retains only in-frame clones and omits some. The sample records about 27,000 clones, about four fifths being singletons. The sample comprised CD45RA- memory CD4+ T cells from PBMCs. The receptors stem from a human donor with narcolepsy. Each CDR3 is given with its conserved first and last residue. The D gene is left open where the match is weak. Rows may omit the clone size; those that give it use once, few, many or a size class.

15	TRBD1	TRBV7-9	TRBJ2-1	once	TGTGCCAGCAGCTTAGCAAGACAGGGCTACAATGAGCAGTTCTTC	CASSLARQGYNEQFF
15	.	TRBV9	TRBJ1-4	.	TGTGCCAGCAGCGGAACAGGGCTCAGTAATGAAAAACTGTTTTTT	CASSGTGLSNEKLFF
15	.	TRBV6-1	TRBJ1-1	.	TGTGCCAGCCGGGGGAGGCGGCAGGGAGACTTGGGGGCTTTCTTT	CASRGRRQGDLGAFF
12	.	TRBV7-9	TRBJ2-7	few	TGTGCCAGCAGCCGAAGGGACTACGAGCAGTACTTC	CASSRRDYEQYF
16	.	TRBV30	TRBJ2-7	.	TGTGCCTGGAGTGTAGGGCGCGGCCAGGGGCGGCACGAGCAGTACTTC	CAWSVGRGQGRHEQYF
13	.	TRBV11-2	TRBJ2-7	.	TGTGCCAGCAGCTCGGACAGACTTTTAGAGCAGTACTTC	CASSSDRLLEQYF
16	TRBD2	TRBV10-3	TRBJ2-7	.	TGTGCCATCAGTGAGTCGTCGGGACTAGCGGTATACGAGCAGTACTTC	CAISESSGLAVYEQYF
13	.	TRBV11-3	TRBJ2-3	.	TGTGCCAGCAGCTTAGACAGCACAGATACGCAGTATTTT	CASSLDSTDTQYF
16	.	TRBV7-7	TRBJ1-5	.	TGTGCCAGCAGCCCCACGGTCGTCGGGGATAATCAGCCCCAGCATTTT	CASSPTVVGDNQPQHF
15	TRBD2	TRBV7-2	TRBJ2-3	.	TGTGCCAGCAGCTTAGTAGCGGGGGGGCAAAATACGCAGTATTTT	CASSLVAGGQNTQYF
14	.	TRBV6-6	TRBJ1-2	.	TGTGCCAGCAGTTACTATTACCCGACAGTCGGCTACACCTTC	CASSYYYPTVGYTF
14	TRBD2	TRBV6-5	TRBJ2-3	.	TGTGCCAGCAGGCCGCGGGGGAGCACAGATACGCAGTATTTT	CASRPRGSTDTQYF
15	TRBD2	TRBV7-2	TRBJ2-3	once	TGTGCCAGCAGCTTTCGGGGGGGCCGAACAGATACGCAGTATTTT	CASSFRGGRTDTQYF
17	TRBD1	TRBV7-2	TRBJ1-1	.	TGTGCCAGCAGCTTAGCGGGCGGACAGGGTGGATTGACTGAAGCTTTCTTT	CASSLAGGQGGLTEAFF
14	.	TRBV30	TRBJ2-7	.	TGTGCCTGGAGTGGAGGGACTCTAACCTACGAGCAGTACTTC	CAWSGGTLTYEQYF
13	TRBD1	TRBV6-1	TRBJ1-5	.	TGTGCCAGTCGACAGGGGGACAATCAGCCCCAGCATTTT	CASRQGDNQPQHF
13	.	TRBV11-3	TRBJ1-1	.	TGTGCCAGCAGCTTAGGGACAAACACTGAAGCTTTCTTT	CASSLGTNTEAFF
14	.	TRBV4-3	TRBJ1-2	.	TGCGCCAGCAGCACAGGAATCCTGACCTATGGCTACACCTTC	CASSTGILTYGYTF
13	.	TRBV19	TRBJ1-1	.	TGTGCCAGTAGTCGACAGATGAACACTGAAGCTTTCTTT	CASSRQMNTEAFF
12	.	TRBV5-4	TRBJ1-5	few	TGTGCCAGCAGCTTGGATAATCAGCCCCAGCATTTT	CASSLDNQPQHF
15	TRBD1	TRBV5-1	TRBJ1-1	few	TGCGCCAGCAGCTTGCAGGGACAGGCGAACACTGAAGCTTTCTTT	CASSLQGQANTEAFF
13	.	TRBV30	TRBJ1-3	.	TGTGCCTGGGTCGGATTCTCTGGAAACACCATATATTTT	CAWVGFSGNTIYF
12	.	TRBV5-4	TRBJ2-7	.	TGTGCCAGCAATCTTCGGACCTACGAGCAGTACTTC	CASNLRTYEQYF
15	TRBD1	TRBV6-1	TRBJ1-2	few	TGTGCCAGCAGTGAACTGGACAGGGTTACCTATGGCTACACCTTC	CASSELDRVTYGYTF
15	TRBD1	TRBV5-1	TRBJ2-5	.	TGCGCCAGCAGCCAACCGGGACAGGGTACGGAGACCCAGTACTTC	CASSQPGQGTETQYF
13	TRBD1	TRBV18	TRBJ2-7	once	TGTGCCAGCTCACGGGACAGCTCCTACGAGCAGTACTTC	CASSRDSSYEQYF
15	TRBD2	TRBV5-1	TRBJ2-5	.	TGCGCCAGCAGCTTTGGGACTAGCGGCGGGGAGACCCAGTACTTC	CASSFGTSGGETQYF
16	.	TRBV6-5	TRBJ2-3	.	TGTGCCAGCAGTTACTCCTGGCTAGCCCTTTCGGATACGCAGTATTTT	CASSYSWLALSDTQYF
14	.	TRBV5-4	TRBJ1-3	few	TGTGCCATCACTCGACCGCTCCAGGGAAACACCATATATTTT	CAITRPLQGNTIYF
18	TRBD1	TRBV9	TRBJ1-1	.	TGTGCCAGCAGCGTAGCGGATAGGACAGGGGGCAAGAACACTGAAGCTTTCTTT	CASSVADRTGGKNTEAFF
16	TRBD2	TRBV7-7	TRBJ2-5	once	TGTGCCAGCAGCTTAGGGGGACTAGCGGGGCAAGAGACCCAGTACTTC	CASSLGGLAGQETQYF
16	.	TRBV5-1	TRBJ1-1	.	TGCGCCAGCAGCTTTCGCCCCGGGGGGCAGGGGACTGAAGCTTTCTTT	CASSFRPGGQGTEAFF
14	.	TRBV6-5	TRBJ2-5	few	TGTGCCAGCAGTTACTCGGGACTCCAAGAGACCCAGTACTTC	CASSYSGLQETQYF
13	.	TRBV25-1	TRBJ1-6	.	TGTGCCAGCAGCGCCTACCATAATTCACCCCTCCACTTT	CASSAYHNSPLHF
14	TRBD1	TRBV6-5	TRBJ1-2	once	TGTGCCAGCAGGGATGAAGGGGGCCACTATGGCTACACCTTC	CASRDEGGHYGYTF
12	TRBD1	TRBV18	TRBJ2-1	.	TGTGCCAGCTCACCCGACAGGGACGAGCAGTTCTTC	CASSPDRDEQFF
16	.	TRBV14	TRBJ2-7	.	TGTGCCAGCAGCCAAGATTGGAACAAAGTCCACTACGAGCAGTACTTC	CASSQDWNKVHYEQYF
15	TRBD1	TRBV7-3	TRBJ1-5	.	TGTGCCAGCAGCTTAGTCCAGGGGGCCAGGCAGCCCCAGCATTTT	CASSLVQGARQPQHF
13	.	TRBV2	TRBJ2-6	.	TGTGCCAGCAGGGGCTCTGGGGCCAACGTCCTGACTTTC	CASRGSGANVLTF
14	.	TRBV15	TRBJ1-4	.	TGTGCCACCAGCAGAGATCGGACCGGCCTAAAACTGTTTTTT	CATSRDRTGLKLFF
14	.	TRBV7-3	TRBJ2-5	.	TGTGCCAGCAGCGTGGGCCCCGGGGCAGAGACCCAGTACTTC	CASSVGPGAETQYF
14	.	TRBV14	TRBJ1-6	.	TGTGCCAGCAGCCAGGGACGGGAAAATTCACCCCTCCACTTT	CASSQGRENSPLHF
16	.	TRBV30	TRBJ1-3	.	TGTGCCTGGACTGGGACGTCTTCCCGCTCTGGAAACACCATATATTTT	CAWTGTSSRSGNTIYF